The present TCR beta chain was sequenced within a study of a mutant IDH1 vaccine in newly diagnosed glioma. Sample time point: week 11, during vaccination. Topical imiquimod accompanied each vaccine dose, which consisted of 300 ug of mutant IDH1 20-mer peptide. From germline, CDR1 is MNHNY and CDR2 SVGAGI (reference sequence). V was trimmed by 7 bases and J by 4 bases, leaving 11 bases between them. This CDR3 spans 14 amino acids. TCRdb's copy holds only in-frame clones and misses some; the assay was immunoSEQ multiplex PCR. The sample includes some 54,000 clones, 90% to 95% of them seen just once. About this clone: Its antigen is undetermined.

The rearrangement links TRBV6-6 to TRBJ1-6; D gene uncertain. The sequenced sample was PBMCs, obtained from a glioma patient whose treatment included an IDH1 peptide vaccine. This receptor was obtained from a man in his fifties or sixties with glioma. The CDR3 is CASTYADYNSPLHF. The CDR3 DNA reads as TGTGCCAGCACCTACGCAGATTATAATTCACCCCTCCACTTT.